This entry lists 26 T cell receptor beta chains sequenced from one sample in a study of Graves' ophthalmopathy and Graves' hyperthyroidism. Amplified material comprised TCR beta CDR3 regions derived from RNA transcripts. Scientists carried out first-round RT-PCR using HTBI primers and then a second-round multiplex PCR. One entry per CDR3 protein results from TCRdb running MiXCR on the multiplex PCR reads. The sample carries 150,000 to 200,000 distinct CDR3 sequences, roughly two fifths recorded once. Sequenced sample: peripheral blood. Receptors originate from a woman aged 40-49 years with Graves' ophthalmopathy.

The chain is built from TRBV6-1 and TRBJ1-1; TRBD1 matches at 7 bases. V was clipped by 3 bases and J by 0 bases; unmatched bases: 4. CDR1 is MNHNS and CDR2 is SASEGT in the germline V gene. The CDR3 spans 15 residues. The CDR3 loop reads CASSDADRMNTEAFF. CDR3 coding DNA: TGTGCCAGCAGTGATGCGGACAGGATGAACACTGAAGCTTTCTTT.

This clonotype was observed many times. The chain uses TRBV27 and TRBJ1-2; D gene unclear. V was shortened by 4 bases and J by 6 bases, with 15 bases between the two germline ends. Germline V gene sequence: CDR1 MNHEY, CDR2 SMNVEV (reference sequence). This CDR3 region has 14 residues. The chain's CDR3 is CASSSLPWRDGYTF. The CDR3 nucleotides read TGTGCCAGCAGTTCCCTCCCTTGGAGGGATGGCTACACCTTC.

This clonotype was seen repeatedly, ten times or more. This chain joins TRBV4-2 and TRBJ2-7; possible D gene TRBD1, 6 bases. CDR1 is LGHNA and CDR2 is YNFKEQ in the germline V gene. The CDR3 runs 12 residues. V lost 1 base and J lost 7, with 8 bases in between. CDR3 region: CASSQGGPEQYF. DNA of the CDR3: TGTGCCAGCAGCCAAGGGGGGCCTGAGCAGTACTTC.

The sample holds many counts of this clonotype. V and J are TRBV6-1 and TRBJ1-2; perhaps TRBD1 as D (6 bases). CDR3 length: 14 amino acids. Germline V CDR1 and CDR2: MNHNS, SASEGT. V lost 2 bases, J lost 8 bases, and 15 bases lay in between. The DNA of the CDR3 is TGTGCCAGCAGTGAAAAGGACAGCCTAGGGGGCTACACCTTC. Protein product: CASSEKDSLGGYTF.

The rearrangement uses TRBV12-3 or TRBV12-4 and TRBJ1-5; 7 nucleotides agree with TRBD1. CDR3 length: 15 residues. V shed 7 bases and J 3 bases; nucleotides not matched to a gene: 9. In DNA form, the CDR3 reads TGTGCCAGCAATTACAGGGGTGCCCTCAATCAGCCCCAGCATTTT. It specifies CASNYRGALNQPQHF.

This clonotype was counted at least ten times. The chain has TRBV11-2 and TRBJ2-5, with 9 bases matching TRBD2. Germline-derived CDR1 and CDR2 are SGHAT and FQNNGV. The CDR3 has 16 amino acids. V dropped 0 bases and J dropped 2; count of bases not matched to a gene: 4. CDR3 coding DNA: TGTGCCAGCAGCTTAGAGGAAGCGGGGGGTCAAGAGACCCAGTACTTC. It translates to CASSLEEAGGQETQYF.

This clonotype occurred once. The chain carries TRBV6-5 and TRBJ2-7, with a tentative D call TRBD2 (5 bases). Germline V gene sequence: CDR1 MNHEY, CDR2 SVGAGI. V gave up 4 bases and J gave up 3 bases, with 10 bases separating them. The CDR3 consists of 13 residues. Written as DNA, the CDR3 is TGTGCCAGCAGTTCGGACTGGAACTACGAGCAGTACTTC. Its protein product is CASSSDWNYEQYF.

The chain couples TRBV6-1 to TRBJ1-1; 7 nucleotides align to TRBD1. V trimming: 6 bases; J trimming: 1 base; junction bases outside the gene matches: 8. Germline assignment: CDR1 MNHNS and CDR2 SASEGT. This CDR3 contains 15 residues. The chain's CDR3 is CASRAWDSKNTEAFF. The DNA of the CDR3 is TGTGCCAGCAGGGCTTGGGACAGTAAGAACACTGAAGCTTTCTTT.

This clonotype appeared many times. This chain connects TRBV6-5 to TRBJ1-2; 7 bases align to TRBD1. The ends lost 6 bases at V and 0 bases at J; junction bases unmatched: 7. The CDR3 totals 15 residues. The V gene's germline CDR1 is MNHEY and CDR2 SVGAGI. This chain's CDR3 is CASRRRDSSNYGYTF. The CDR3 region has the DNA TGTGCCAGCAGACGCCGGGACAGTTCTAACTATGGCTACACCTTC.

The rearrangement joins TRBV12-3 or TRBV12-4 to TRBJ2-5; D gene ambiguous. The ends were cut back, 6 bases at V and 5 bases at J, with 16 bases in the middle. The CDR3 totals 14 residues. The CDR3 DNA sequence: TGTGCCAGCAGACTCCCGAGAGTAGGGGAGACCCAGTACTTC. Residues: CASRLPRVGETQYF.

The chain is built from TRBV28 and TRBJ1-6; D may be TRBD1 (6 bases). CDR3 length: 14 residues. V was clipped by 7 bases and J by 10 bases, with 17 bases between them. Germline CDR1 and CDR2: MDHEN and SYDVKM. This CDR3 is CASTLAGVGSPLHF. CDR3 nucleotides: TGTGCCAGCACCCTGGCAGGGGTCGGATCACCCCTCCACTTT.

The sample holds many counts of this clonotype. The chain couples TRBV12-3 or TRBV12-4 to TRBJ1-2; 7 bases align to TRBD1. With 3 bases clipped from V and 2 bases from J, the junction kept 6 bases outside the gene matches. The CDR3 loop spans 15 amino acids. The CDR3 region is CASSLGGGANYGYTF. The CDR3 bases are TGTGCCAGCAGTTTGGGAGGGGGCGCAAACTATGGCTACACCTTC.

Regarding this clonotype: The germline gene is not matched at one end of the junction; a read error may be the cause. V is TRBV29-1 and J is TRBJ1-1, with D possibly TRBD1 on 5 matching bases. Per the germline V gene, CDR1 is SQVTM and CDR2 is ANQGSEA. CDR3 length equals 10 residues. CDR3 DNA: TGCAGCGTTGCGGACACGGAAGCTTTCTTT. Translating gives CSVADTEAFF.

This clonotype was counted at least ten times. V gene TRBV7-3 combines with J gene TRBJ2-2; 8 bases map to TRBD2. Germline V gene data show CDR1 as SGHTA and CDR2 as FQGTGA. The V segment lost 1 base and the J segment 6 bases; nucleotides outside the gene matches: 13. There are 18 residues in the CDR3. The chain's CDR3 is CASSLNGPVAGTPGELFF. CDR3 nucleotides: TGTGCCAGCAGCTTAAATGGTCCGGTAGCGGGGACTCCCGGGGAGCTGTTTTTT. Variable domain in full (rest from reference TRBV7-3 and TRBJ2-2): GAGVSQTPSNKVTEKGKYVELRCDPISGHTALYWYRQSLGQGPEFLIYFQGTGAADDSGLPNDRFFAVRPEGSVSTLKIQRTERGDSAVYLCASSLNGPVAGTPGELFFGEGSRLTVL.

The chain is built from TRBV12-3 or TRBV12-4 and TRBJ1-1; unclear D gene. The CDR3 is made up of 13 amino acids. V was shortened by 6 bases and J by 4 bases, with 12 bases between the two germline ends. CDR3 sequence reads: CASRAPGSTEAFF. The DNA of the CDR3 is TGTGCCAGCAGGGCCCCGGGTAGCACTGAAGCTTTCTTT.

This clonotype was seen many times. CDR3 sequence: CASSSGGGSNQPQHF. The CDR3, as DNA: TGCGCCAGCAGTTCCGGCGGGGGTAGCAATCAGCCCCAGCATTTT. The chain employs TRBV5-1 and TRBJ1-5, with TRBD1 as a possible D gene (5 bases). Per the germline V gene, CDR1 is SGHRS and CDR2 is YFSETQ. The ends were cut back, 5 bases at V and 0 bases at J, with 12 bases in the middle. The CDR3 runs 15 residues.

This chain uses TRBV7-2 with TRBJ2-7; D might be TRBD2 (5 bases). With 1 base removed from V and 3 bases from J, the gap between germline ends came to 10 bases. Germline loops: CDR1 SGHTA, CDR2 FQGNSA. There are 14 residues in the CDR3. CDR3 nucleotide sequence: TGTGCCAGCAGCTTAGTTGTGGGAGTCTACGAGCAGTACTTC. This encodes CASSLVVGVYEQYF.

This clonotype has ten or more counts. V usage is TRBV29-1 and J usage is TRBJ2-5; 8 bases agree with TRBD1. Germline V gives CDR1 SQVTM, CDR2 ANQGSEA. The CDR3 runs to 14 residues. Trimming removed 6 bases from V and 3 bases from J; junction bases left unmatched: 9. The CDR3 region is CSVDGTGGEETQYF. CDR3 nucleotide sequence: TGCAGCGTGGACGGGACAGGCGGTGAAGAGACCCAGTACTTC. Complete variable domain (other parts from reference TRBV29-1 and TRBJ2-5): SAVISQKPSRDICQRGTSLTIQCQVDSQVTMMFWYRQQPGQSLTLIATANQGSEATYESGFVIDKFPISRPNLTFSTLTVSNMSPEDSSIYLCSVDGTGGEETQYFGPGTRLLVL.

V usage is TRBV11-2 and J usage is TRBJ2-7; 8 nucleotides agree with TRBD2. The CDR3 totals 14 residues. Trimming cost V 5 bases and J 4 bases; bases outside gene matches: 7. Germline assignment: CDR1 SGHAT and CDR2 FQNNGV. The CDR3 nucleotides are TGTGCCAGCAGCGTCCCGGGACTAGTATACGAGCAGTACTTC. Protein sequence: CASSVPGLVYEQYF.

This clonotype was picked up many times. The chain recombines TRBV11-2 with TRBJ2-7; the match to TRBD2 covers 12 bases. Germline V gene sequence: CDR1 SGHAT, CDR2 FQNNGV. V lost 2 bases to trimming and J lost 3 bases; unmatched junction nucleotides: 8. This CDR3 comprises 17 residues. The CDR3 sequence: CASSLYRLAGEVYEQYF. CDR3 coding DNA: TGTGCCAGCAGCTTATACCGACTAGCGGGAGAGGTCTACGAGCAGTACTTC. Combining the CDR3 with reference TRBV11-2 and TRBJ2-7 gives the whole variable domain EAGVAQSPRYKIIEKRQSVAFWCNPISGHATLYWYQQILGQGPKLLIQFQNNGVVDDSQLPKDRFSAERLKGVDSTLKIQPAKLEDSAVYLCASSLYRLAGEVYEQYFGPGTRLTVT.

In this sample, this clonotype turned up many times. The J gene is TRBJ2-5, the V gene TRBV30; D remains ambiguous. V shed 0 bases and J shed 0 bases, with 5 bases lying between them. The CDR3 spans 13 residues. The germline CDR1 and CDR2 sequences are GTSNPN and SVGIG (reference sequence). In DNA, the CDR3 is TGTGCCTGGAGTGTACGGGACCAAGAGACCCAGTACTTC. Translating it yields CAWSVRDQETQYF.

This chain joins TRBV29-1 and TRBJ2-7; D is tentatively TRBD1 or TRBD2 (5 bases each). This CDR3 is built from 13 residues. CDR1 SQVTM and CDR2 ANQGSEA come from the germline V gene. V lost 4 bases and J 5 bases, leaving 15 bases between the germline ends. Written as DNA, the CDR3 is TGCAGCGTTGGGCCCCTCCTGGGGGACGAGCAGTACTTC. The encoded protein is CSVGPLLGDEQYF.

This clonotype was seen only a few times. This chain uses TRBV6-1 with TRBJ1-1; a weak D match, TRBD1 (5 bases). The V end lost 5 bases, the J end lost 1 base, and 17 bases lay between the germline ends. Germline CDR1 MNHNS, CDR2 SASEGT. This CDR3 contains 16 residues. DNA for the CDR3: TGTGCCAGCAGTACAACCTCCCGACAGACGAACACTGAAGCTTTCTTT. Its translation is CASSTTSRQTNTEAFF.

This clonotype was recorded at least ten times. The genes are TRBV5-6 and TRBJ1-2; D is ambiguous. The CDR3 runs 15 residues. Trimming took off 6 bases at V and 5 bases at J, with 20 bases between the two ends. The germline CDR1 and CDR2 sequences are SGHDT and YYEEEE. CDR3 in DNA: TGTGCCAGCATACTTGGAGGGCAGGCCTCATATGGCTACACCTTC. Protein sequence: CASILGGQASYGYTF. Based on the CDR3 plus reference TRBV5-6 and TRBJ1-2, the full variable domain is DAGVTQSPTHLIKTRGQQVTLRCSPKSGHDTVSWYQQALGQGPQFIFQYYEEEERQRGNFPDRFSGHQFPNYSSELNVNALLLGDSALYLCASILGGQASYGYTFGSGTRLTVV.

The chain's CDR3 is CASSLRAGPSGNTIYF. CDR3 nucleotide sequence: TGTGCCAGCAGTTTAAGGGCGGGGCCCTCTGGAAACACCATATATTTT. The chain links TRBV12-3 or TRBV12-4 to TRBJ1-3; TRBD1 is a possible D gene (5 bases). Trimming took off 2 bases at V and 0 bases at J, with 11 bases between the two ends. The CDR3 extends over 16 amino acids.

The sample holds many counts of this clonotype. The chain recombines TRBV12-3 or TRBV12-4 with TRBJ1-5; unclear D gene. V was clipped by 3 bases and J by 0 bases, with 9 bases between them. This CDR3 is built from 15 residues. The CDR3 sequence: CASSLNLDSNQPQHF. The CDR3 DNA reads TGTGCCAGCAGTTTGAACCTGGATAGCAATCAGCCCCAGCATTTT.